The 16 T cell receptor beta chains given below trace back to one sample, sequenced in a study of blood T cells in healthy people across ages. With a J-beta primer mix and a sample-barcoded 5' primer, a second PCR ran about 7 to 12 cycles. TCRdb used MiXCR to reprocess the 5' RACE reads, holding one entry per CDR3 protein. Here the sample spans some 1.8 million distinct CDR3 sequences, roughly 43% being singletons. Source material: blood. These receptors originate from a human donor in good health.

This clonotype was picked up a small number of times. The chain recombines TRBV9 with TRBJ2-3, with TRBD2 matching 13 bases. Germline assignment: CDR1 SGDLS and CDR2 YYNGEE. The CDR3 extends over 18 amino acids. Trimming took 1 base from V and 0 from J; bases not matched to a gene: 5. The CDR3 protein is CASSVIGLAGDSTDTQYF. The CDR3 coding sequence is TGTGCCAGCAGCGTAATTGGACTAGCGGGGGATAGCACAGATACGCAGTATTTT.

The V and J genes are TRBV7-6 and TRBJ2-4; 8 bases agree with TRBD2. The CDR3 runs to 14 residues. Germline-derived CDR1 and CDR2 are SGHVS and FNYEAQ. V was clipped by 4 bases and J by 9 bases; unmatched bases: 8. This CDR3 is CASSSPGLGGIQYF. In nucleotides, the CDR3 is TGTGCCAGCAGCTCGCCGGGACTAGGGGGCATTCAGTACTTC.

In this sample, this clonotype turned up a few times. This rearrangement joins TRBV7-2 to TRBJ2-7, with 8 positions matching TRBD1. The junction had 9 bases not matched to a gene; V was cut back by 4 bases and J by 4 bases. The germline gives CDR1 SGHTA, CDR2 FQGNSA. The CDR3 covers 15 residues. In DNA form, the CDR3 reads TGTGCCAGCAGCTCGAGGACAGGGACGTATTACGAGCAGTACTTC. This encodes CASSSRTGTYYEQYF.

The chain combines TRBV18 with TRBJ2-7; D call uncertain. The CDR3 covers 14 residues. V lost 3 bases and J 0 bases, leaving 9 bases between the germline ends. Germline V lookup: CDR1 KGHSH, CDR2 LQKENI. The CDR3 region has the DNA TGTGCCAGCTCACCGGAACTGTACTCCTACGAGCAGTACTTC. It specifies CASSPELYSYEQYF.

The chain uses TRBV5-1 and TRBJ1-4; maybe TRBD1 (6 bases). The germline CDR1 and CDR2 sequences are SGHRS and YFSETQ. The length of the CDR3 is 15 residues. V lost 3 bases and J 6 bases, leaving 15 bases between the germline ends. The CDR3 reads CASSSENRVHEKLFF. The DNA of the CDR3 is TGCGCCAGCAGCTCGGAGAACAGGGTTCATGAAAAACTGTTTTTT.

The V call is TRBV4-3, the J call TRBJ2-2; 7 bases fit TRBD2. CDR1 LGHNA and CDR2 YSLEER come from the germline V gene. The length of the CDR3 is 14 residues. V gave up 8 bases and J gave up 4 bases; unmatched junction bases: 7. CDR3 protein: CASGPGLTTGELFF. Written as DNA, the CDR3 is TGCGCCAGCGGACCGGGACTAACCACCGGGGAGCTGTTTTTT.

This sequence joins TRBV4-3 and TRBJ1-6; D is undetermined. The CDR3 is made up of 17 amino acids. Trimming removed 0 bases from V and 9 bases from J, with 18 bases in between. Germline CDR1 and CDR2: LGHNA and YSLEER. The CDR3: CASSQDHGVTYFSPLHF. CDR3 DNA sequence: TGCGCCAGCAGCCAAGACCACGGGGTTACTTACTTTTCACCCCTCCACTTT.

The chain has TRBV20-1 and TRBJ1-6, with D perhaps TRBD1 (5 bases). CDR3 length equals 13 residues. The germline gives CDR1 DFQATT, CDR2 SNEGSKA (reference sequence). Trimming took 1 base from V and 10 from J, leaving 11 bases between them. CDR3 in amino acids: CSARGQGSSPLHF. In DNA, the CDR3 is TGCAGTGCTAGAGGGCAGGGTAGCTCACCCCTCCACTTT.

This chain links TRBV3-1 with TRBJ1-1; perhaps TRBD1 as D (6 bases). Germline V CDR1 and CDR2: LGHDT, YNNKEL (reference sequence). The V and J ends lost 6 bases and 8 bases respectively, with 10 bases between them. CDR3 size: 11 residues. The CDR3 DNA sequence: TGTGCCAGCAGAGAGGACAGAGAAGCTTTCTTT. This translates into CASREDREAFF. Based on the CDR3 plus reference TRBV3-1 and TRBJ1-1, the full variable domain is DTAVSQTPKYLVTQMGNDKSIKCEQNLGHDTMYWYKQDSKKFLKIMFSYNNKELIINETVPNRFSPKSPDKAHLNLHINSLELGDSAVYFCASREDREAFFGQGTRLTVV.

This sequence joins TRBV5-8 and TRBJ2-5; TRBD1 agrees at 7 bases. Germline V gene lookup returns CDR1 SGHTS and CDR2 YDEGEE. The CDR3 extends over 15 amino acids. Trimming cost V 2 bases and J 4 bases; bases outside gene matches: 8. The CDR3 DNA is TGTGCCAGCAGCTTCTCAGGACAGGTCGGAGAGACCCAGTACTTC. Translation gives CASSFSGQVGETQYF.

The chain uses TRBV15 and TRBJ2-7; TRBD2 matches 8 bases. V lost 4 bases and J lost 0; bases outside the gene matches: 2. This CDR3 has 14 amino acids. Germline V gene data show CDR1 as LNHNV and CDR2 as YYDKDF (reference sequence). This CDR3 is CATSTGLASYEQYF. CDR3 sequence (DNA): TGTGCCACCAGCACAGGACTAGCCTCCTACGAGCAGTACTTC. The complete variable domain, with remaining parts taken from reference TRBV15 and TRBJ2-7, reads DAMVIQNPRYQVTQFGKPVTLSCSQTLNHNVMYWYQQKSSQAPKLLFHYYDKDFNNEADTPDNFQSRRPNTSFCFLDIRSPGLGDTAMYLCATSTGLASYEQYFGPGTRLTVT.

This clonotype has a handful of counts. V is TRBV3-1 and J is TRBJ1-2, with 7 bases matching TRBD1. The ends lost 1 base at V and 9 bases at J; junction bases unmatched: 8. CDR1 and CDR2 (germline): LGHDT, YNNKEL (reference sequence). The CDR3 length is 14 residues. CDR3 amino acids: CASSQGNRGLSYTF. The CDR3 DNA is TGTGCCAGCAGCCAAGGCAACAGGGGTCTAAGCTACACCTTC.

The rearrangement joins TRBV4-3 to TRBJ1-2; tentatively, D is TRBD1 (5 bases). The germline gives CDR1 LGHNA, CDR2 YSLEER. Trimming took off 2 bases at V and 8 bases at J, with 15 bases between the two ends. The CDR3 spans 14 residues. The CDR3 loop reads CASSQRVQGEGYTF. The CDR3 coding sequence is TGCGCCAGCAGCCAACGGGTCCAGGGTGAGGGCTACACCTTC.

Concerning this clonotype itself: Sequence at one end of the junction differs from germline and may be a read error. V and J are TRBV5-1 and TRBJ2-1; perhaps TRBD1 as D (5 bases). Germline V gene lookup returns CDR1 SGHRS and CDR2 YFSETQ. This CDR3 region has 16 residues. The CDR3 region is CVSSLTMTVSYNEQFF. DNA for the CDR3: TGCGTCAGCAGCCTAACAATGACAGTCTCCTACAATGAGCAGTTCTTC. Supplemented by reference TRBV5-1 and TRBJ2-1, the full variable domain reads KAGVTQTPRYLIKTRGQQVTLSCSPISGHRSVSWYQQTPGQGLQFLFEYFSETQRNKGNFPGRFSGRQFSNSRSEMNVSTLELGDSALYLCVSSLTMTVSYNEQFFGPGTRLTVL.

V gene TRBV20-1 combines with J gene TRBJ2-1; 10 nucleotides line up with TRBD2. V shed 0 bases and J 2 bases; nucleotides not matched to a gene: 7. Germline V gene data show CDR1 as DFQATT and CDR2 as SNEGSKA (reference sequence). The CDR3 extends over 17 amino acids. In DNA, the CDR3 is TGCAGTGCTAGAGACAGCGGGGGGGCCTGGGCCTACAATGAGCAGTTCTTC. Encoded protein: CSARDSGGAWAYNEQFF.

V is TRBV7-2 and J is TRBJ1-5; possible D gene TRBD1, 5 bases. The ends were cut back, 2 bases at V and 2 bases at J, with 13 bases in the middle. This CDR3 is 16 amino acids long. Per germline, CDR1 SGHTA and CDR2 FQGNSA. CDR3 region: CASSLQGFGRNQPQHF. The CDR3 nucleotides are TGTGCCAGCAGCTTACAGGGTTTCGGGCGCAATCAGCCCCAGCATTTT.